This note documents a single TCR beta chain sequence. Its matching antigen is unknown. Trimming cost V 2 bases and J 6 bases, with 5 bases left between them. The V gene's germline CDR1 is LNHDA and CDR2 SQIVND (reference sequence). The CDR3 consists of 12 residues. TCRdb re-called the 5' RACE reads through MiXCR, storing one row per CDR3 protein. The sample lists approximately 470,000 distinct CDR3 sequences, approximately 15% occurring once. This sample is part of a study of identical twins. Broader study findings: Monozygotic twin pairs showed more out-of-frame TCR alpha sharing than models estimated. Excess twin sharing in beta out-of-frame sequences was weaker. Researchers reported excess low generation probability among twin-shared out-of-frame alpha sequences.

This sample also belongs to another study, concerning yellow fever vaccine responses in identical twins. From that report: Reports say the vaccine T cell response in twins looked partly convergent and partly personalized.

V gene TRBV19 combines with J gene TRBJ2-1; D ambiguous. The material sequenced was CD4+ T cells sorted from blood. The receptor was isolated from a woman younger than 30 in good health. Written as DNA, the CDR3 is TGTGCCAGTAGTATATTGTTCAATGAGCAGTTCTTC. As protein: CASSILFNEQFF.